Presented here are 29 T cell receptor beta chains from one specimen sequenced in a study of T cell responses to AZD1222 COVID-19 vaccine. Profiling relied on immunoSEQ multiplex PCR, and the TCRdb table lists in-frame clones only, not all of them. The sample lists roughly 160,000 clones, around 93% occurring once. Material: peripheral blood, obtained on day 0 of AZD1222 vaccination. The receptors shown here come from an adult in good health.

The chain couples TRBV5-1 to TRBJ1-1; TRBD1 might be the D (5 bases). This CDR3 has 13 amino acids. Trimming removed 4 bases at V and 1 base at J, with 8 bases between. Germline V gene lookup returns CDR1 SGHRS and CDR2 YFSETQ. The CDR3 DNA follows: TGCGCCAGCAGCAATGGACAGAACACTGAAGCTTTCTTT. Protein: CASSNGQNTEAFF. Full variable domain (remainder filled in from reference TRBV5-1 and TRBJ1-1): KAGVTQTPRYLIKTRGQQVTLSCSPISGHRSVSWYQQTPGQGLQFLFEYFSETQRNKGNFPGRFSGRQFSNSRSEMNVSTLELGDSALYLCASSNGQNTEAFFGQGTRLTVV.

The V and J genes are TRBV9 and TRBJ2-2; possibly TRBD2 for D (5 bases). Trimming took 0 bases from V and 4 from J, leaving 13 bases between them. From germline, CDR1 is SGDLS and CDR2 YYNGEE. The CDR3 has 16 amino acids. The CDR3 DNA reads TGTGCCAGCAGCGTAGACCCCACTAGTTTCACCGGGGAGCTGTTTTTT. Translated: CASSVDPTSFTGELFF.

The rearrangement links TRBV28 to TRBJ1-4; TRBD1 matches at 7 bases. Germline assignment: CDR1 MDHEN and CDR2 SYDVKM. Unmatched junction bases numbered 16, after V lost 7 bases and J lost 8 bases. This CDR3 spans 16 amino acids. The CDR3 loop reads CASNGAIGGLGEKLFF. DNA for the CDR3: TGTGCCAGCAATGGGGCGATAGGGGGCTTGGGGGAAAAACTGTTTTTT.

CDR3 amino acids: CASSSGQGVLVLTF. Written as DNA, the CDR3 is TGTGCCAGCAGCTCCGGACAGGGGGTTTTAGTCCTGACTTTC. V and J are TRBV7-2 and TRBJ2-6, with 10 bases that match TRBD1. The ends lost 4 bases at V and 13 bases at J; junction bases unmatched: 7. Germline-derived CDR1 and CDR2 are SGHTA and FQGNSA. The CDR3 covers 14 residues.

This clone was seen once. The V gene is TRBV5-1, the J gene TRBJ1-1, with TRBD1 as a possible D gene (5 bases). Germline-derived CDR1 and CDR2 are SGHRS and YFSETQ. Between the trimmed V and J ends, which lost 5 bases and 3 bases, there was a span of 17 bases. The CDR3 is 15 amino acids. CDR3: CASSTGVGEDTEAFF. CDR3 nucleotides: TGCGCCAGCAGTACGGGGGTGGGTGAGGACACTGAAGCTTTCTTT. The variable domain in full, with the rest retrieved from reference TRBV5-1 and TRBJ1-1, is KAGVTQTPRYLIKTRGQQVTLSCSPISGHRSVSWYQQTPGQGLQFLFEYFSETQRNKGNFPGRFSGRQFSNSRSEMNVSTLELGDSALYLCASSTGVGEDTEAFFGQGTRLTVV.

This clone was picked up many times. The J gene is TRBJ1-5, the V gene TRBV15; D is uncertain. Germline V lookup: CDR1 LNHNV, CDR2 YYDKDF (reference sequence). The CDR3 totals 15 residues. V shed 1 base and J shed 0 bases, with 7 bases lying between them. In nucleotides, the CDR3 is TGTGCCACCAGCAGAGTACCTTATAGCAATCAGCCCCAGCATTTT. Translated, it gives CATSRVPYSNQPQHF.

This chain links TRBV7-6 with TRBJ1-6; TRBD1 aligns across 7 bases. CDR1 SGHVS and CDR2 FNYEAQ come from the germline V gene. The CDR3 sequence is 15 residues long. V dropped 3 bases and J dropped 9; count of bases not matched to a gene: 8. Here the CDR3 DNA reads TGTGCCAGCAGCTTCTCGGAGGGGGCAGGTTCACCCCTCCACTTT. Translated: CASSFSEGAGSPLHF.

The CDR3 bases are TGTGCCAGCAGTTATGACAGGGGTTATGGCTACACCTTC. It encodes CASSYDRGYGYTF. The chain is built from TRBV6-5 and TRBJ1-2; 8 bases map to TRBD1. V was clipped by 3 bases and J by 5 bases; unmatched bases: 2. Germline CDR1 and CDR2: MNHEY and SVGAGI. This CDR3 comprises 13 residues.

J is TRBJ2-7 and V is TRBV3-1 (or the pseudogene TRBV3-2); tentative D call: TRBD2 (5 bases). Trimming took off 3 bases at V and 5 bases at J, with 11 bases between the two ends. CDR3 length equals 13 residues. Per the germline V gene, CDR1 is LGHDT and CDR2 is YNNKEL (reference sequence). The CDR3 DNA reads TGTGCCAGCAGCCACTCATCGGGGAACGAGCAGTACTTC. Translated, it gives CASSHSSGNEQYF.

There are a few counts of this clone. V gene TRBV30 combines with J gene TRBJ1-2; D not resolved. This CDR3 spans 13 amino acids. Germline values: CDR1 GTSNPN, CDR2 SVGIG (reference sequence). V lost 0 bases and J 8 bases, leaving 13 bases between the germline ends. Written as DNA, the CDR3 is TGTGCCTGGAGTGTACACGGGGTAGGAGGCTACACCTTC. Amino acid sequence: CAWSVHGVGGYTF.

The rearrangement uses TRBV28 and TRBJ2-7; D is uncertain. CDR3 size: 12 residues. In germline, CDR1 is MDHEN, CDR2 SYDVKM. V was trimmed by 8 bases and J by 0 bases, leaving 8 bases between them. The chain's CDR3 is CASSADSYEQYF. The CDR3 DNA is TGTGCCAGCTCGGCAGACTCCTACGAGCAGTACTTC.

The V and J genes are TRBV15 and TRBJ2-1; D is unclear. The germline V and J ends were trimmed by 0 bases and 9 bases, with 9 bases remaining between them. The CDR3 sequence is 13 residues long. CDR1 and CDR2 (germline): LNHNV, YYDKDF (reference sequence). CDR3 nucleotides: TGTGCCACCAGCAGAGATCGAGGAATTGAGCAGTTCTTC. Translating gives CATSRDRGIEQFF.

The V call is TRBV7-6, the J call TRBJ2-1; no firm D call. Trimming cost V 5 bases and J 8 bases, with 19 bases left between them. The CDR3 is made up of 15 amino acids. CDR1 and CDR2 from the germline V gene are SGHVS and FNYEAQ. CDR3 loop: CASSPRSDFFDEQFF. CDR3 DNA: TGTGCCAGCAGCCCACGGTCCGATTTTTTCGATGAGCAGTTCTTC.

The V and J genes are TRBV7-9 and TRBJ1-2; TRBD1 is a possible D gene (6 bases). This CDR3 spans 17 amino acids. Between the trimmed V and J ends, which lost 5 bases and 0 bases, there was a span of 19 bases. The V gene's germline CDR1 is SEHNR and CDR2 FQNEAQ (reference sequence). The chain's CDR3 is CASSTPRTDSSNYGYTF. The CDR3 nucleotides are TGTGCCAGCAGCACGCCCCGGACAGACAGCTCTAACTATGGCTACACCTTC.

The rearrangement uses TRBV18 and TRBJ2-7; TRBD2 is a possible D gene (5 bases). This CDR3 contains 14 residues. V was cut by 6 bases and J by 4 bases, with 16 bases left in between. CDR1 is KGHSH, CDR2 LQKENI, per germline. The CDR3 reads CASSPGITAYEQYF. CDR3 bases: TGTGCCAGCTCCCCGGGGATAACAGCGTACGAGCAGTACTTC.

This chain uses TRBV18 with TRBJ2-7; 7 positions match TRBD1. V was pared by 5 bases and J by 2 bases, with 12 bases of the junction left unmatched. This CDR3 contains 16 residues. Germline V gene lookup returns CDR1 KGHSH and CDR2 LQKENI. CDR3 bases: TGTGCCAGCTCAGCTACAACAGGGGCCCTCACCTACGAGCAGTACTTC. This codes for CASSATTGALTYEQYF.

This chain links TRBV7-9 with TRBJ2-1; 14 bases match TRBD2. Germline assignment: CDR1 SEHNR and CDR2 FQNEAQ (reference sequence). V gave up 1 base and J gave up 2 bases; unmatched junction bases: 7. This CDR3 has 19 amino acids. For the CDR3, the DNA is TGTGCCAGCAGCTTAGGACTAGCGGGGGGGTACCCAGCCTACAATGAGCAGTTCTTC. Translating it yields CASSLGLAGGYPAYNEQFF.

This chain connects TRBV19 to TRBJ2-3; 8 bases match TRBD2. Germline CDR1 is LNHDA and CDR2 is SQIVND (reference sequence). The V and J ends lost 3 bases and 3 bases, in that order; junction bases with no gene match: 2. The CDR3 extends over 14 amino acids. The CDR3 DNA sequence: TGTGCCAGTAGTATGGGACTAGAAACAGATACGCAGTATTTT. As protein: CASSMGLETDTQYF.

The V call is TRBV28, the J call TRBJ2-2; D call uncertain. The V gene lost 2 bases and the J gene lost 0 bases, with 10 bases spanning the gap. The CDR3 has 16 amino acids. In germline, CDR1 is MDHEN, CDR2 SYDVKM. DNA for the CDR3: TGTGCCAGCAGTTTAATTTCTGTCTCGAACACCGGGGAGCTGTTTTTT. Translated: CASSLISVSNTGELFF.

J is TRBJ2-7 and V is TRBV6-2 or TRBV6-3, with 9 nucleotides matching TRBD2. Looked up from germline, CDR1 is MNHEY and CDR2 is SVGEGT. Losses at the gene ends were 3 bases for V and 1 base for J; bases not matched to a gene: 7. CDR3 length: 16 residues. For the CDR3, the DNA is TGTGCCAGCAGTTATACCGCGGGGGGGAGGTCCTACGAGCAGTACTTC. This sequence encodes CASSYTAGGRSYEQYF.

The rearrangement joins TRBV2 to TRBJ1-5; D remains ambiguous. Trimming cost V 6 bases and J 4 bases, with 10 bases left between them. The CDR3 runs 13 residues. CDR1 is SNHLY and CDR2 is FYNNEI in the germline V gene. CDR3 residues: CASRPDSNQPQHF. As DNA, the CDR3 is TGTGCCAGCAGGCCAGATTCTAATCAGCCCCAGCATTTT.

Remarks on this clone: The germline gene is not matched at one end of the junction; a read error may be the cause. This rearrangement joins TRBV28 to TRBJ1-4, with TRBD1 as a possible D gene (5 bases). The CDR3 consists of 16 residues. The germline V gene has CDR1 MDHEN and CDR2 SYDVKM. The CDR3 nucleotides read TGTGCCAGCAGTTTGGCTGGGGCCGGAACTTATGAAAAACTGTTTTTT. This encodes CASSLAGAGTYEKLFF.

This rearrangement joins TRBV2 to TRBJ2-7; D may be TRBD1 (5 bases). Germline V gene data show CDR1 as SNHLY and CDR2 as FYNNEI. V lost 4 bases to trimming and J lost 6 bases, with 10 bases between them. The CDR3 sequence is 12 residues long. CDR3 sequence: CASSVVTVEQYF. The CDR3 nucleotides are TGTGCCAGCAGTGTGGTGACAGTCGAGCAGTACTTC.

The chain carries TRBV7-9 and TRBJ1-2; D possibly corresponds to TRBD1 (6 bases). Germline assignment: CDR1 SEHNR and CDR2 FQNEAQ (reference sequence). The V gene lost 3 bases and the J gene lost 8 bases, with 16 bases spanning the gap. The CDR3 covers 14 residues. CDR3 DNA sequence: TGTGCCAGCAGCTTTACAGGGCTCCAAGGGGGCTACACCTTC. Its protein product is CASSFTGLQGGYTF.

The chain uses TRBV3-1 (or the pseudogene TRBV3-2) and TRBJ1-5, with TRBD1 matching over 9 bases. The CDR3 has 16 amino acids. Germline V gene data show CDR1 as LGHDT and CDR2 as YNNKEL (reference sequence). V trimming: 9 bases; J trimming: 4 bases; junction bases outside the gene matches: 13. In DNA, the CDR3 is TGTGCCAGTCCCGATGACCGGGACAGGGATAATCAGCCCCAGCATTTT. This translates into CASPDDRDRDNQPQHF.

This rearrangement joins TRBV29-1 to TRBJ1-5, with 9 positions matching TRBD1. The V gene's germline CDR1 is SQVTM and CDR2 ANQGSEA. J was trimmed by 2 bases and V by 6 bases; bases with no gene match: 2. This CDR3 is built from 13 residues. The CDR3 nucleotides read TGCAGCGTCCGGACAGGGGGCAATCAGCCCCAGCATTTT. Translating it yields CSVRTGGNQPQHF.

The gene calls are TRBV7-9 and TRBJ2-1, with no clear D. CDR1 is SEHNR and CDR2 is FQNEAQ in the germline V gene (reference sequence). The CDR3 consists of 12 residues. V lost 0 bases and J lost 14, with 11 bases in between. CDR3 sequence reads: CASSLASKREFF. The CDR3 region has the DNA TGTGCCAGCAGCTTAGCATCTAAAAGGGAGTTCTTC. Drawing the rest from reference TRBV7-9 and TRBJ2-1, the complete variable domain is DTGVSQNPRHKITKRGQNVTFRCDPISEHNRLYWYRQTLGQGPEFLTYFQNEAQLEKSRLLSDRFSAERPKGSFSTLEIQRTEQGDSAMYLCASSLASKREFFGPGTRLTVL.

The gene calls are TRBV28 and TRBJ1-2; D uncertain. CDR1 MDHEN and CDR2 SYDVKM come from the germline V gene. V was cut by 4 bases and J by 2 bases, with 8 bases left in between. This CDR3 is built from 13 residues. CDR3 nucleotides: TGTGCCAGCAGTTACTCGGGGAACTATGGCTACACCTTC. Amino acid sequence: CASSYSGNYGYTF.

The chain is built from TRBV12-5 and TRBJ1-5; D remains ambiguous. Trimming shortened V by 3 bases and J by 6 bases, and 9 bases separated the two germline ends. The CDR3 extends over 13 amino acids. Germline CDR1 reads LGHNT; CDR2 reads FRNRAP. The CDR3 region is CASGLSKGQPQHF. In DNA, the CDR3 is TGTGCTAGTGGTTTATCTAAGGGTCAGCCCCAGCATTTT. Full variable domain (remainder filled in from reference TRBV12-5 and TRBJ1-5): DARVTQTPRHKVTEMGQEVTMRCQPILGHNTVFWYRQTMMQGLELLAYFRNRAPLDDSGMPKDRFSAEMPDATLATLKIQPSEPRDSAVYFCASGLSKGQPQHFGDGTRLSIL.